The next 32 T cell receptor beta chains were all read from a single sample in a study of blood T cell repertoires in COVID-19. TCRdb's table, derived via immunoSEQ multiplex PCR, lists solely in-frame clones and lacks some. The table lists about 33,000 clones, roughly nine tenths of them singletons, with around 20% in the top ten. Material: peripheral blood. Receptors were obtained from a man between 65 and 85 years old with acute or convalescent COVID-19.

CDR3 residues: CASSQVTGTEAFF. CDR3 nucleotide sequence: TGTGCCAGCAGCCAAGTGACAGGGACTGAAGCTTTCTTT. The chain combines TRBV9 with TRBJ1-1; 7 bases match TRBD1. CDR1 SGDLS and CDR2 YYNGEE come from the germline V gene. The CDR3 sequence is 13 residues long. V trimming: 4 bases; J trimming: 5 bases; junction bases outside the gene matches: 5.

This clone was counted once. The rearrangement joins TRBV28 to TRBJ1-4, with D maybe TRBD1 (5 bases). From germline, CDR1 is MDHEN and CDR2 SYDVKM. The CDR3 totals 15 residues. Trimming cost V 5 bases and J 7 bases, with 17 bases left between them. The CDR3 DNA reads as TGTGCCAGCAGTCCCATTATGGGGGGGGGTGAAAAACTGTTTTTT. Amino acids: CASSPIMGGGEKLFF.

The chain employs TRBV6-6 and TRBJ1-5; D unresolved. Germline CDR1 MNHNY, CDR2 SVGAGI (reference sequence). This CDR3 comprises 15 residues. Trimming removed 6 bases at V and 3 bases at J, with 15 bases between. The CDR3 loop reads CASSPHGGNNQPQHF. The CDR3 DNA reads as TGTGCCAGCAGCCCCCACGGCGGCAACAATCAGCCCCAGCATTTT.

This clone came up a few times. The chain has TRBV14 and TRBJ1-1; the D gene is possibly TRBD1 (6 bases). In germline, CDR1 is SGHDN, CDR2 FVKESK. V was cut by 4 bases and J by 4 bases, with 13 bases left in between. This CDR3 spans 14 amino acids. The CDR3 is CASSPTGIFTEAFF. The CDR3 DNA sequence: TGTGCCAGCAGCCCGACAGGTATTTTCACTGAAGCTTTCTTT. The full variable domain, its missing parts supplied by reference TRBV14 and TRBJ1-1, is EAGVTQFPSHSVIEKGQTVTLRCDPISGHDNLYWYRRVMGKEIKFLLHFVKESKQDESGMPNNRFLAERTGGTYSTLKVQPAELEDSGVYFCASSPTGIFTEAFFGQGTRLTVV.

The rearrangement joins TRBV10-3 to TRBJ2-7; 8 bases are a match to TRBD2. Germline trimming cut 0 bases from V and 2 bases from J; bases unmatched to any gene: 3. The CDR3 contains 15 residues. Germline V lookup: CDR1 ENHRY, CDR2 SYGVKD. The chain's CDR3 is CAISESGRGAYEQYF. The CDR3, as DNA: TGTGCCATCAGTGAGTCGGGGCGGGGGGCCTACGAGCAGTACTTC.

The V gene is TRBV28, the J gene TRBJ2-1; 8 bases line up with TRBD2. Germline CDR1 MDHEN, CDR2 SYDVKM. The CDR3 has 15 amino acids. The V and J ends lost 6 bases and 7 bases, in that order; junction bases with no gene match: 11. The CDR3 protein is CASSLSGSAMNEQFF. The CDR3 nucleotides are TGTGCCAGCAGCCTCAGCGGGAGCGCGATGAATGAGCAGTTCTTC.

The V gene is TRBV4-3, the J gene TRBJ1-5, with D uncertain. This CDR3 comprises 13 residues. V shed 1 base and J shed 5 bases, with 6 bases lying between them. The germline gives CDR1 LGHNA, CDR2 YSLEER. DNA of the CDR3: TGCGCCAGCAGCCAAGCTGTGTATCAGCCCCAGCATTTT. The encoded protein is CASSQAVYQPQHF.

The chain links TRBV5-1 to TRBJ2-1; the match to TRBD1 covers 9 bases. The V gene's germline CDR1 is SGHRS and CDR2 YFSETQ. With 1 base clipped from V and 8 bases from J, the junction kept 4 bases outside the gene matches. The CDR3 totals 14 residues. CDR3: CASSLSTGGYEQFF. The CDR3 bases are TGCGCCAGCAGCTTGAGTACAGGGGGCTATGAGCAGTTCTTC.

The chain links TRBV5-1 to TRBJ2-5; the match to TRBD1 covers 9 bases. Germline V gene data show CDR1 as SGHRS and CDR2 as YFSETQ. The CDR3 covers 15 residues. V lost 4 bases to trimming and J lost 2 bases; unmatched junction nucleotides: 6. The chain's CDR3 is CASSAGTGMQETQYF. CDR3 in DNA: TGCGCCAGCAGCGCCGGGACAGGGATGCAAGAGACCCAGTACTTC.

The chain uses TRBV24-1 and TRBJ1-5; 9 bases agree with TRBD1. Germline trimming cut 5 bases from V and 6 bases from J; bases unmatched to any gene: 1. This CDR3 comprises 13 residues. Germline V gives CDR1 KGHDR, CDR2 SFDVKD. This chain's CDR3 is CATSGTGVQPQHF. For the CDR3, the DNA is TGTGCCACCAGTGGGACAGGGGTTCAGCCCCAGCATTTT.

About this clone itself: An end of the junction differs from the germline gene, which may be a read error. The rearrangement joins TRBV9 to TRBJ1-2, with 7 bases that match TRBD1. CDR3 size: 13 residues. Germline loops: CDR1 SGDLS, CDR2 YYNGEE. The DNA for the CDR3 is TGTGCCAGCAGCGTAGACTCTACAGGGGCGAACTACTTC. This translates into CASSVDSTGANYF.

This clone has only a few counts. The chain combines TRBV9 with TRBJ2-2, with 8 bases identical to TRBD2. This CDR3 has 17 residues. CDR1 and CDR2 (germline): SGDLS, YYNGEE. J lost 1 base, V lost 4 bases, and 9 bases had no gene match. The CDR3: CASSLEVSGMNTGELFF. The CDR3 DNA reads TGTGCCAGCAGCTTAGAGGTTAGCGGGATGAACACCGGGGAGCTGTTTTTT.

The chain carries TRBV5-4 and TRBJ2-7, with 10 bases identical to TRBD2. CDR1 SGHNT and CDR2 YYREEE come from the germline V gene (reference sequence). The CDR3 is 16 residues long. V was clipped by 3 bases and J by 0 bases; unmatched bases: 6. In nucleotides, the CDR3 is TGTGCCAGCAGCTCGGCCCCTAGCGGGAGCTCCTACGAGCAGTACTTC. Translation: CASSSAPSGSSYEQYF. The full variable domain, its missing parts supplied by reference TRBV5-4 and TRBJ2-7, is ETGVTQSPTHLIKTRGQQVTLRCSSQSGHNTVSWYQQALGQGPQFIFQYYREEENGRGNFPPRFSGLQFPNYSSELNVNALELDDSALYLCASSSAPSGSSYEQYFGPGTRLTVT.

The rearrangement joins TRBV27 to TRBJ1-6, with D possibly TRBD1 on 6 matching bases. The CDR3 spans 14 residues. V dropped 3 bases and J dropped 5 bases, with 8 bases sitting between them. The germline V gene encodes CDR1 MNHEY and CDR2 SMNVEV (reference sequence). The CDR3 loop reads CASSFWTDNSPLHF. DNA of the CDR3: TGTGCCAGCAGTTTTTGGACAGATAATTCACCCCTCCACTTT.

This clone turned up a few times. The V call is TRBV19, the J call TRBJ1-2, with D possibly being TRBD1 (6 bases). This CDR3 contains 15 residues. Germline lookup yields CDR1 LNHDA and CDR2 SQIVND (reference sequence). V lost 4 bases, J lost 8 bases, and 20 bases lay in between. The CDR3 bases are TGTGCCAGTAGTAGACCCCCCAGGGGCGCTGGGGGCTACACCTTC. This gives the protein CASSRPPRGAGGYTF.

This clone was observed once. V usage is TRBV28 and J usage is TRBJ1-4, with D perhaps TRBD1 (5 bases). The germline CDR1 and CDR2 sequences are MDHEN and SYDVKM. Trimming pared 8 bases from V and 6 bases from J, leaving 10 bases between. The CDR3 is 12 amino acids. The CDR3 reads CASSTGYEKLFF. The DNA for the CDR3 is TGTGCCAGCTCCACAGGCTATGAAAAACTGTTTTTT.

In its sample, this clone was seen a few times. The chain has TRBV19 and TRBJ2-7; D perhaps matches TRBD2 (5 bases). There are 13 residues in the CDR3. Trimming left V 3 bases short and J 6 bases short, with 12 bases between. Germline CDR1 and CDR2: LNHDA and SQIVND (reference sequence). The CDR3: CASSIGEATEQYF. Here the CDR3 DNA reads TGTGCCAGTAGTATCGGGGAAGCTACCGAGCAGTACTTC.

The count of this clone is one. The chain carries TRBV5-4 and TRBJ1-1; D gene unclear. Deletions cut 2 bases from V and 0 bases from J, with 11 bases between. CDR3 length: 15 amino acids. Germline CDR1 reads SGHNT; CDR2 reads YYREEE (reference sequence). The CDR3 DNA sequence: TGTGCCAGCAGCTTACGTCCGGGTATGAACACTGAAGCTTTCTTT. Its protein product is CASSLRPGMNTEAFF.

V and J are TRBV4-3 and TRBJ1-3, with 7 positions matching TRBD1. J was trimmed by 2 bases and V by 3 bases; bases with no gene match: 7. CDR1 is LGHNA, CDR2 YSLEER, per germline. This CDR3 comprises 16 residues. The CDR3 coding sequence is TGCGCCAGCAGCCAGAGGGTACAGGGGACTGGAAACACCATATATTTT. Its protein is CASSQRVQGTGNTIYF.

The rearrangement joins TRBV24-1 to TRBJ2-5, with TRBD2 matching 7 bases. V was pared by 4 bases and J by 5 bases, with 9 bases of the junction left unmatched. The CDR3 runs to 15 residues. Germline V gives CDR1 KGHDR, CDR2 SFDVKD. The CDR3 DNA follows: TGTGCCACCAGTGACCTGCGGGGAGGGTGGGAGACCCAGTACTTC. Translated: CATSDLRGGWETQYF.

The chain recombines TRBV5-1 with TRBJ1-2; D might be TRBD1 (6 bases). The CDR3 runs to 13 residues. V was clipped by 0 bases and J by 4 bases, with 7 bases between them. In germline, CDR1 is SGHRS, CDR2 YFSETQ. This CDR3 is CASSLGTAYGYTF. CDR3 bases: TGCGCCAGCAGCTTGGGGACAGCCTATGGCTACACCTTC.

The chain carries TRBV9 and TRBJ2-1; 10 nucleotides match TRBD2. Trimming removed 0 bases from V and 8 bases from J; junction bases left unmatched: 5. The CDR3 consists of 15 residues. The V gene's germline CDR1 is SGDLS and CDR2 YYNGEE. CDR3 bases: TGTGCCAGCAGCGTAGCTAGCGGGAGAGTCTATGAGCAGTTCTTC. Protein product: CASSVASGRVYEQFF. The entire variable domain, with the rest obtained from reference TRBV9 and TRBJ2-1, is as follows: DSGVTQTPKHLITATGQRVTLRCSPRSGDLSVYWYQQSLDQGLQFLIQYYNGEERAKGNILERFSAQQFPDLHSELNLSSLELGDSALYFCASSVASGRVYEQFFGPGTRLTVL.

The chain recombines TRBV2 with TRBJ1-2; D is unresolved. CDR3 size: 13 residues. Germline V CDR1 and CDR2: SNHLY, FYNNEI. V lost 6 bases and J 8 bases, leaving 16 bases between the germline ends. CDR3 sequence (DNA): TGTGCCAGCAGAAGGCCGAACGGGGAAGGCTACACCTTC. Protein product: CASRRPNGEGYTF.

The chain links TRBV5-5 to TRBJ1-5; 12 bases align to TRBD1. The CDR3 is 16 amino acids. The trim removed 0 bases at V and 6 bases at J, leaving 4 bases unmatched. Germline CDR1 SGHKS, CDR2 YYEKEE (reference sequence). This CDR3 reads CASSLDGTGGGQPQHF. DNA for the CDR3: TGTGCCAGCAGCTTGGATGGGACAGGGGGCGGTCAGCCCCAGCATTTT.

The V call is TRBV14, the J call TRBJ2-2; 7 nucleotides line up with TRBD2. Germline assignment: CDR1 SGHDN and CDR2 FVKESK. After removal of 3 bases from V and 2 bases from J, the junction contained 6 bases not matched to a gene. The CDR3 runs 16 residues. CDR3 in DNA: TGTGCCAGCAGCCATCGGCTAGCGGTTAACACCGGGGAGCTGTTTTTT. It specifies CASSHRLAVNTGELFF.

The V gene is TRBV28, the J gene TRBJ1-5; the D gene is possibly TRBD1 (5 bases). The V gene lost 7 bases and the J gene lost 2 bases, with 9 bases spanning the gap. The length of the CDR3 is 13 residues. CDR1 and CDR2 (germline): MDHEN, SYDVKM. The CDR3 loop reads CASIQQGNQPQHF. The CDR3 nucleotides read TGTGCCAGCATCCAACAGGGCAATCAGCCCCAGCATTTT.

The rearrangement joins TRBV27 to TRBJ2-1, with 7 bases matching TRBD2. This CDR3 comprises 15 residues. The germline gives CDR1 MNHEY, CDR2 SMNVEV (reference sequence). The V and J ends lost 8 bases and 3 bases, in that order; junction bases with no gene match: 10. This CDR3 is CASGGGGAYYNEQFF. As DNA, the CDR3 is TGTGCCAGCGGTGGGGGGGGAGCCTACTACAATGAGCAGTTCTTC.

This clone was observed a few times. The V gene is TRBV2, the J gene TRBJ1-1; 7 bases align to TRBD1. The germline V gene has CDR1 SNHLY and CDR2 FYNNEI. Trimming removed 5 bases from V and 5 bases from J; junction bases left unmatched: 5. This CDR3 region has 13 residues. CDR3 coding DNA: TGTGCCAGCAGTACCGACAGGGAAACTGAAGCTTTCTTT. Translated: CASSTDRETEAFF.

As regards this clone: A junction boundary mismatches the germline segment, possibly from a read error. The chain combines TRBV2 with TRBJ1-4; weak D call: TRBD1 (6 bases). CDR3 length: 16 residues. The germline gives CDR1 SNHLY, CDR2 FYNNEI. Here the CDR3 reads CASNEAGTRINEKLFF. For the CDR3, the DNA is TGTGCCAGCAATGAAGCTGGGACAAGGATTAATGAAAAACTGTTTTTT.

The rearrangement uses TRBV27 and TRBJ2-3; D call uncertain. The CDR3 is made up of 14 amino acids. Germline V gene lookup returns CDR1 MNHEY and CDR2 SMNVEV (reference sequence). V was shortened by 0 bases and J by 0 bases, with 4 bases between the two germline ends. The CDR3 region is CASSLSTSTDTQYF. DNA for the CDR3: TGTGCCAGCAGTTTATCGACTAGCACAGATACGCAGTATTTT.

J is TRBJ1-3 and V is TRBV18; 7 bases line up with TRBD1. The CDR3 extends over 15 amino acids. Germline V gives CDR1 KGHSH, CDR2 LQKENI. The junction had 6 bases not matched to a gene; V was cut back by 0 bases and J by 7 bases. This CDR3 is CASSPPPDRANTIYF. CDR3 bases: TGTGCCAGCTCACCACCCCCTGACAGGGCGAACACCATATATTTT. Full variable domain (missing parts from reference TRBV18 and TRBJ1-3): NAGVMQNPRHLVRRRGQEARLRCSPMKGHSHVYWYRQLPEEGLKFMVYLQKENIIDESGMPKERFSAEFPKEGPSILRIQQVVRGDSAAYFCASSPPPDRANTIYFGEGSWLTVV.

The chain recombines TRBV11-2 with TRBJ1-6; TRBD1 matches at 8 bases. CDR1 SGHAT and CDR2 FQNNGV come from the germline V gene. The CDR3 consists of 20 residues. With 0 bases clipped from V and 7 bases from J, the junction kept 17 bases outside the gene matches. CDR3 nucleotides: TGTGCCAGCAGCTTAGATGGGCAGGCAGGACAGGGTTTTGGAAATTCACCCCTCCACTTT. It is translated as CASSLDGQAGQGFGNSPLHF.